The 4 T cell receptor beta chains in this list originate from one sample, sequenced in a study of post-analysis software for immune sequencing data. For these TCRs, the target antigens are not known. The study, taken as a whole, reports: Patients showed TRBV5-6, TRBV5-1 and TRBV20-1 among roughly 5 TRBV segments more frequent than in controls.

Each TCR beta cDNA library carried unique molecular identifiers. Using its own MiXCR run on the PCR reads, TCRdb lists one record per CDR3 protein. The sample includes over 300,000 distinct CDR3 sequences, around 37% seen only once; the top ten take roughly an eighth. The sample comprised blood. These receptors were collected from a girl aged 10 to 17 with multiple sclerosis.

This clonotype has more than one count but fewer than ten. The V and J genes are TRBV20-1 and TRBJ2-1; D gene ambiguous. Germline lookup yields CDR1 DFQATT and CDR2 SNEGSKA (reference sequence). Trimming left V 5 bases short and J 6 bases short, with 14 bases between. The CDR3 has 13 amino acids. The CDR3 nucleotides are TGCAGTGCTGTCGGTTTCGCCGGCAATGAGCAGTTCTTC. Amino acids: CSAVGFAGNEQFF.

The rearrangement uses TRBV5-6 and TRBJ2-7; either TRBD1 or TRBD2 may fit D (5 bases each). Germline assignment: CDR1 SGHDT and CDR2 YYEEEE. This CDR3 contains 14 residues. V was trimmed by 4 bases and J by 2 bases, leaving 13 bases between them. The chain's CDR3 is CASSTGTGTYEQYF. Written as DNA, the CDR3 is TGTGCCAGCAGCACCGGGACGGGAACCTACGAGCAGTACTTC.

Within the sample, this clonotype is medium-sized. The rearrangement joins TRBV6-2 or TRBV6-3 to TRBJ2-1; no firm D call. Germline CDR1 MNHEY, CDR2 SVGEGT. V shed 5 bases and J shed 8 bases, with 10 bases lying between them. The CDR3 extends over 12 amino acids. CDR3 coding DNA: TGTGCCAGCAGTCTGATTTGGGATGAGCAGTTCTTC. Protein product: CASSLIWDEQFF.

This chain links TRBV20-1 with TRBJ2-7; 7 bases fit TRBD1. CDR3 length: 13 residues. In germline, CDR1 is DFQATT, CDR2 SNEGSKA (reference sequence). With 6 bases clipped from V and 4 bases from J, the junction kept 9 bases outside the gene matches. CDR3 amino acids: CSANDRDGYEQYF. The CDR3 nucleotides read TGCAGTGCCAACGACAGGGACGGGTACGAGCAGTACTTC.